Below are 18 T cell receptor beta chains sequenced from a single sample in a study of blood T cell repertoires in COVID-19. Produced via immunoSEQ multiplex PCR; TCRdb's table is partial and in-frame only. The sample contains approximately 230,000 clones, roughly 88% of which appear only once. The sample was peripheral blood. These receptors originate from a man older than 75 with acute or convalescent COVID-19.

The rearrangement joins TRBV28 to TRBJ2-1; maybe TRBD1 (5 bases). Trimming cost V 1 base and J 8 bases, with 12 bases left between them. The CDR3 loop spans 14 amino acids. Per the germline V gene, CDR1 is MDHEN and CDR2 is SYDVKM. The CDR3 sequence: CASSLSREIDEQFF. The CDR3 DNA is TGTGCCAGCAGTTTATCCAGGGAAATTGATGAGCAGTTCTTC.

This sequence joins TRBV7-6 and TRBJ1-4, with D uncertain. The germline CDR1 and CDR2 sequences are SGHVS and FNYEAQ. The CDR3 extends over 14 amino acids. Trimming removed 5 bases from V and 6 bases from J, with 13 bases in between. The CDR3 loop is CASSIGGVDEKLFF. CDR3 DNA sequence: TGTGCCAGCAGCATCGGTGGAGTCGATGAAAAACTGTTTTTT. Using reference TRBV7-6 and TRBJ1-4 for the parts outside the CDR3, the full variable domain is GAGVSQSPRYKVTKRGQDVALRCDPISGHVSLYWYRQALGQGPEFLTYFNYEAQQDKSGLPNDRFSAERPEGSISTLTIQRTEQRDSAMYRCASSIGGVDEKLFFGSGTQLSVL.

This chain uses TRBV5-1 with TRBJ2-7, with TRBD2 matching 12 bases. The CDR3 is 16 amino acids. V shed 0 bases and J 6 bases; nucleotides not matched to a gene: 7. The germline CDR1 and CDR2 sequences are SGHRS and YFSETQ. The CDR3 is CASSLAPSGGGSEQYF. In DNA, the CDR3 is TGCGCCAGCAGCTTGGCCCCTAGCGGGGGGGGTAGCGAGCAGTACTTC. The full variable domain, in which reference TRBV5-1 and TRBJ2-7 provide the parts outside the CDR3, is KAGVTQTPRYLIKTRGQQVTLSCSPISGHRSVSWYQQTPGQGLQFLFEYFSETQRNKGNFPGRFSGRQFSNSRSEMNVSTLELGDSALYLCASSLAPSGGGSEQYFGPGTRLTVT.

The chain links TRBV10-3 to TRBJ1-1, with D hard to call. The V gene lost 0 bases and the J gene lost 5 bases, with 7 bases spanning the gap. This CDR3 has 13 residues. Germline V gene sequence: CDR1 ENHRY, CDR2 SYGVKD. The CDR3: CAISESRYTEAFF. The CDR3 DNA reads as TGTGCCATCAGTGAGTCTCGTTATACTGAAGCTTTCTTT.

The rearrangement links TRBV6-5 to TRBJ1-2, with D hard to call. V shed 6 bases and J shed 4 bases, with 12 bases lying between them. Germline CDR1 is MNHEY and CDR2 is SVGAGI. The CDR3 totals 13 residues. The CDR3 reads CASSPTDSYGYTF. CDR3 sequence (DNA): TGTGCCAGCAGCCCGACTGACTCCTATGGCTACACCTTC.

The rearrangement links TRBV7-9 to TRBJ2-2; possibly TRBD1 for D (6 bases). Germline V gives CDR1 SEHNR, CDR2 FQNEAQ (reference sequence). This CDR3 comprises 16 residues. Trimming shortened V by 5 bases and J by 6 bases, and 19 bases separated the two germline ends. The CDR3 is CASSPGQLKVPGELFF. CDR3 DNA: TGTGCCAGCAGCCCTGGACAGCTCAAGGTCCCCGGGGAGCTGTTTTTT.

This clone was seen only once. J is TRBJ2-7 and V is TRBV29-1, with D possibly matching TRBD1 (6 bases). Trimming shortened V by 0 bases and J by 7 bases, and 13 bases separated the two germline ends. The CDR3 spans 13 residues. The germline V gene has CDR1 SQVTM and CDR2 ANQGSEA. As DNA, the CDR3 is TGCAGCGTTGAAGATCCCGACAGGCTAGAGCAGTACTTC. This gives the protein CSVEDPDRLEQYF.

The rearrangement uses TRBV28 and TRBJ1-2; D might be TRBD1 (5 bases). The CDR3 spans 13 residues. The V gene's germline CDR1 is MDHEN and CDR2 SYDVKM. The germline V and J ends were trimmed by 7 bases and 2 bases, with 11 bases remaining between them. The DNA for the CDR3 is TGTGCCAGCAATATACAGGCAAACTATGGCTACACCTTC. It is translated as CASNIQANYGYTF.

This chain links TRBV5-1 with TRBJ2-2; perhaps TRBD1 as D (6 bases). The CDR3 is made up of 16 amino acids. The germline V and J ends were trimmed by 3 bases and 3 bases, with 15 bases remaining between them. CDR1 is SGHRS, CDR2 YFSETQ, per germline. In nucleotides, the CDR3 is TGCGCCAGCAGCTCCGGACAGATCCAGGACACCGGGGAGCTGTTTTTT. Its protein is CASSSGQIQDTGELFF.

The chain recombines TRBV5-1 with TRBJ1-2; 11 positions agree with TRBD1. V dropped 2 bases and J dropped 6; count of bases not matched to a gene: 6. CDR3 length: 15 residues. The germline gives CDR1 SGHRS, CDR2 YFSETQ. The DNA of the CDR3 is TGCGCCAGCAGCTTCAGGACAGGGGGCGAGGATGGCTACACCTTC. This codes for CASSFRTGGEDGYTF.

The chain has TRBV5-1 and TRBJ2-3, with 11 nucleotides matching TRBD2. V was pared by 0 bases and J by 0 bases, with 9 bases of the junction left unmatched. This CDR3 has 19 residues. Per the germline V gene, CDR1 is SGHRS and CDR2 is YFSETQ. The CDR3: CASSLGIGTSGKSTDTQYF. DNA of the CDR3: TGCGCCAGCAGCTTGGGGATCGGGACTAGCGGCAAGAGCACAGATACGCAGTATTTT.

The gene calls are TRBV6-2 or TRBV6-3 and TRBJ1-5, with 10 bases lining up with TRBD1. Germline loops: CDR1 MNHEY, CDR2 SVGEGT. J lost 9 bases, V lost 4 bases, and 9 bases had no gene match. The CDR3 has 15 amino acids. CDR3 DNA: TGTGCCAGCAGTTCCGGGACAGGGGACTTGCGGCCCCAGCATTTT. Amino acid sequence: CASSSGTGDLRPQHF.

The V gene is TRBV7-2, the J gene TRBJ1-1; D is perhaps TRBD1 (5 bases). The CDR3 has 15 residues. V lost 5 bases, J lost 1 base, and 14 bases lay in between. Germline loops: CDR1 SGHTA, CDR2 FQGNSA. Here the CDR3 reads CASSHTARENTEAFF. The CDR3 DNA sequence: TGTGCCAGCAGCCATACGGCCAGGGAGAACACTGAAGCTTTCTTT.

The V gene is TRBV19, the J gene TRBJ2-7; TRBD1 matches at 7 bases. V dropped 5 bases and J dropped 7; count of bases not matched to a gene: 5. This CDR3 comprises 12 residues. Germline CDR1 and CDR2: LNHDA and SQIVND (reference sequence). The CDR3 DNA sequence: TGTGCCAGTAGTTCCTCAGGGGGAGAGCAGTACTTC. Its translation is CASSSSGGEQYF.

The genes are TRBV6-2 or TRBV6-3 and TRBJ2-7; 12 positions agree with TRBD2. There are 15 residues in the CDR3. The junction had 3 bases not matched to a gene; V was cut back by 2 bases and J by 4 bases. In germline, CDR1 is MNHEY, CDR2 SVGEGT. The CDR3 region has the DNA TGTGCCAGCAGTTACCCTAGCGGGGGGGAATACGAGCAGTACTTC. Its translation is CASSYPSGGEYEQYF.

This clone was found a few times. This sequence joins TRBV19 and TRBJ1-1, with TRBD1 as a possible D gene (5 bases). This CDR3 is built from 13 residues. V shed 8 bases and J shed 5 bases, with 15 bases lying between them. In germline, CDR1 is LNHDA, CDR2 SQIVND (reference sequence). Written as DNA, the CDR3 is TGTGCCAGTTCCTTGGGTCAGGGAACTGAAGCTTTCTTT. Its translation: CASSLGQGTEAFF.

This clone was seen once. The chain has TRBV6-5 and TRBJ1-4; D may be TRBD1 (5 bases). V shed 7 bases and J shed 8 bases, with 17 bases lying between them. Germline V CDR1 and CDR2: MNHEY, SVGAGI. The CDR3 is 14 amino acids. DNA for the CDR3: TGTGCCAGCAAGGAGGGACGGTTCGAGGAAAAACTGTTTTTT. Its protein is CASKEGRFEEKLFF.

This chain joins TRBV5-5 and TRBJ1-4, with TRBD1 matching 11 bases. The germline V gene encodes CDR1 SGHKS and CDR2 YYEKEE (reference sequence). V was clipped by 0 bases and J by 13 bases; unmatched bases: 8. CDR3 length equals 15 residues. The CDR3 reads CASSLAGQGGRGLFF. The CDR3 DNA is TGTGCCAGCAGCTTGGCGGGACAGGGGGGGAGAGGACTGTTTTTT.